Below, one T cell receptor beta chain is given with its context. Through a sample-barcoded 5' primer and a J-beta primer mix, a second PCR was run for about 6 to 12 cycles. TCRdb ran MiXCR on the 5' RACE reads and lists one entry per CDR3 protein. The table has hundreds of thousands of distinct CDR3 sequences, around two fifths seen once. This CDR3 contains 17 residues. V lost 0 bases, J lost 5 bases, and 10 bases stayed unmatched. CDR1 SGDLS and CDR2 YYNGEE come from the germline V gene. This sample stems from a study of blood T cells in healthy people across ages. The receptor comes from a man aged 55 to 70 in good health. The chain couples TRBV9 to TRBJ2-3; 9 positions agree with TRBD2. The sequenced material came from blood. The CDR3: CASSVGLAGQYKDTQYF. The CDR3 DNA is TGTGCCAGCAGCGTAGGGCTAGCGGGGCAGTATAAAGATACGCAGTATTTT.